The 32 T cell receptor beta chains below were found in one sample sequenced in a study of T cells after yellow fever vaccination. A single record per CDR3 protein comes from TCRdb applying MiXCR to the 5' RACE reads. Altogether more than 450,000 distinct CDR3 sequences are present, roughly 22% being singletons, with the ten largest covering about 17%. Sequences were derived from PBMCs, sampled 21 days after the first yellow fever vaccination. These receptors originate from a man younger than 30 who received the YFV17D yellow fever vaccine.

In this sample, this clonotype turned up a few times. This sequence joins TRBV15 and TRBJ1-2; 11 bases map to TRBD1. The CDR3 length is 14 residues. Germline trimming cut 3 bases from V and 7 bases from J; bases unmatched to any gene: 4. Germline V gene data show CDR1 as LNHNV and CDR2 as YYDKDF (reference sequence). The DNA for the CDR3 is TGTGCCACCAGCAGGGACAGGGGGCTTCTTGGCTACACCTTC. Translation: CATSRDRGLLGYTF.

This sequence joins TRBV6-5 and TRBJ2-5, with 9 bases that match TRBD2. CDR1 is MNHEY and CDR2 is SVGAGI in the germline V gene. V was clipped by 0 bases and J by 0 bases; unmatched bases: 8. The CDR3 is made up of 18 amino acids. The CDR3 spells CASSYSRGLAKYQETQYF. In nucleotides, the CDR3 is TGTGCCAGCAGTTACTCAAGGGGACTAGCCAAATACCAAGAGACCCAGTACTTC.

This clonotype appeared a few times. V gene TRBV12-3 or TRBV12-4 combines with J gene TRBJ2-4; no clear D. This CDR3 region has 13 residues. V was trimmed by 5 bases and J by 8 bases, leaving 13 bases between them. Written as DNA, the CDR3 is TGTGCCAGCAGTCGTTTTGGCAACGACATTCAGTACTTC. Translation: CASSRFGNDIQYF.

In its sample, this clonotype was seen a few times. The chain carries TRBV29-1 and TRBJ2-1, with 12 positions matching TRBD2. The CDR3 sequence is 17 residues long. The ends lost 0 bases at V and 4 bases at J; junction bases unmatched: 7. CDR1 is SQVTM, CDR2 ANQGSEA, per germline. The CDR3 nucleotides are TGCAGCGTTGAAGATCCTAGCGGGGGGGCCGAGTACAATGAGCAGTTCTTC. Amino acids: CSVEDPSGGAEYNEQFF.

This rearrangement joins TRBV12-3 or TRBV12-4 to TRBJ2-5, with 9 positions matching TRBD2. There are 17 residues in the CDR3. V was clipped by 6 bases and J by 5 bases; unmatched bases: 16. CDR3 sequence (DNA): TGTGCCAGCAGCTCATCGGGCGGGGGGGGCGTTTGGGAGACCCAGTACTTC. It specifies CASSSSGGGGVWETQYF.

The chain carries TRBV6-5 and TRBJ1-3, with TRBD1 as a possible D gene (5 bases). The CDR3 is 15 amino acids. Germline CDR1 and CDR2: MNHEY and SVGAGI. Trimming removed 0 bases from V and 2 bases from J, with 8 bases in between. The CDR3 reads CASSYSGTPGNTIYF. CDR3 nucleotides: TGTGCCAGCAGTTACTCCGGGACGCCTGGAAACACCATATATTTT.

This clonotype has a handful of counts. The V gene is TRBV12-3 or TRBV12-4, the J gene TRBJ2-7; 7 bases fit TRBD1. V dropped 5 bases and J dropped 6; count of bases not matched to a gene: 7. There are 13 residues in the CDR3. CDR3 amino acids: CASSPPGTVEQYF. The DNA of the CDR3 is TGTGCCAGCAGTCCGCCCGGGACAGTCGAGCAGTACTTC.

CDR3 DNA sequence: TGTGCCAGCAGGAGAAGGGGAATAGCTAATGAAAAACTGTTTTTT. It yields the protein CASRRRGIANEKLFF. The rearrangement joins TRBV27 to TRBJ1-4, with a weak D call TRBD1 (5 bases). Trimming removed 6 bases at V and 3 bases at J, with 14 bases between. CDR1 and CDR2 from the germline V gene are MNHEY and SMNVEV (reference sequence). The CDR3 extends over 15 amino acids.

The chain links TRBV4-3 to TRBJ2-3; TRBD2 matches 7 bases. Per germline, CDR1 LGHNA and CDR2 YSLEER. This CDR3 has 18 residues. Trimming cost V 3 bases and J 4 bases; bases outside gene matches: 16. In DNA form, the CDR3 reads TGCGCCAGCAGCCACCGATCCGGACTAGGCGGGGGAGCAGATACGCAGTATTTT. Translating it yields CASSHRSGLGGGADTQYF.

This chain connects TRBV7-8 to TRBJ2-2; 7 positions agree with TRBD1. CDR3 length: 16 residues. Germline V gives CDR1 SGHVS, CDR2 FQNEAQ. V dropped 2 bases and J dropped 1; count of bases not matched to a gene: 4. CDR3 sequence: CASSLTRDRNTGELFF. The CDR3 coding sequence is TGTGCCAGCAGCTTAACCCGGGACAGGAACACCGGGGAGCTGTTTTTT.

This clonotype was observed a handful of times. V usage is TRBV5-1 and J usage is TRBJ2-1; D is unclear. Trimming shortened V by 4 bases and J by 7 bases, and 12 bases separated the two germline ends. The CDR3 is made up of 13 amino acids. Germline V CDR1 and CDR2: SGHRS, YFSETQ. The CDR3 DNA reads as TGCGCCAGCAGCCTCACGATGGGGAATGAGCAGTTCTTC. Translation: CASSLTMGNEQFF.

The chain couples TRBV27 to TRBJ1-4; D is uncertain. This CDR3 comprises 13 residues. The V gene's germline CDR1 is MNHEY and CDR2 SMNVEV (reference sequence). V lost 8 bases to trimming and J lost 4 bases, with 11 bases between them. CDR3 in amino acids: CASGGPYNEKLFF. The CDR3 DNA reads as TGTGCCAGCGGAGGTCCGTATAATGAAAAACTGTTTTTT.

A few counts support this clonotype. The V gene is TRBV6-1, the J gene TRBJ2-7; possibly TRBD2 for D (7 bases). CDR1 and CDR2 from the germline V gene are MNHNS and SASEGT. V dropped 8 bases and J dropped 5 bases, with 16 bases sitting between them. The CDR3 consists of 13 residues. The CDR3 DNA sequence: TGTGCCAGCCGCGGGGGCCCGGGGAACGAGCAGTACTTC. Translated: CASRGGPGNEQYF.

The J gene is TRBJ2-1, the V gene TRBV12-3 or TRBV12-4; 7 positions agree with TRBD2. The V gene end was trimmed by 9 bases and the J gene end by 10 bases; junction bases not matched to a gene: 9. The CDR3 totals 12 residues. The CDR3 DNA reads TGTGCCAGTACCTCCGCGGGGGTGGAGCAGTTCTTC. Its protein is CASTSAGVEQFF.

This clonotype was seen more than once but under ten times. The chain combines TRBV12-3 or TRBV12-4 with TRBJ1-4, with D possibly matching TRBD1 (5 bases). The V end lost 2 bases, the J end lost 6 bases, and 7 bases lay between the germline ends. This CDR3 has 13 amino acids. The CDR3 here is CASSLSTDEKLFF. In nucleotides, the CDR3 is TGTGCCAGCAGTTTATCGACAGATGAAAAACTGTTTTTT.

This sequence joins TRBV6-5 and TRBJ2-7, with TRBD2 matching 7 bases. The CDR3 is made up of 14 amino acids. With 2 bases clipped from V and 5 bases from J, the junction kept 6 bases outside the gene matches. Germline lookup yields CDR1 MNHEY and CDR2 SVGAGI. The DNA of the CDR3 is TGTGCCAGCAGTTACGCAGCCGGGACTAACGAGCAGTACTTC. Translating it yields CASSYAAGTNEQYF.

This clonotype appeared a few times. This chain connects TRBV10-3 to TRBJ1-1; D gene uncertain. CDR3 length equals 14 residues. V lost 3 bases, J lost 3 bases, and 11 bases lay in between. Germline V gene data show CDR1 as ENHRY and CDR2 as SYGVKD. This CDR3 reads CAISEKEPYTEAFF. CDR3 sequence (DNA): TGTGCCATCAGTGAAAAGGAGCCCTACACTGAAGCTTTCTTT.

This clonotype was detected a few times. This chain uses TRBV6-2 or TRBV6-3 with TRBJ2-3; D call uncertain. CDR3 length equals 16 residues. CDR1 MNHEY and CDR2 SVGEGT come from the germline V gene. Trimming removed 6 bases at V and 1 base at J, with 17 bases between. The CDR3 region is CASSQMERAGTDTQYF. The CDR3 DNA reads TGTGCCAGCAGCCAGATGGAAAGGGCGGGCACAGATACGCAGTATTTT.

This chain uses TRBV7-2 with TRBJ2-7; 11 positions agree with TRBD2. The CDR3 loop spans 15 amino acids. CDR1 and CDR2 (germline): SGHTA, FQGNSA. V shed 1 base and J 6 bases; nucleotides not matched to a gene: 5. CDR3 bases: TGTGCCAGCAGCTTAGTAGCGGGGGGGCCCCGCGAGCAGTACTTC. Translating it yields CASSLVAGGPREQYF.

The chain has TRBV7-9 and TRBJ2-3; 8 positions agree with TRBD1. Per the germline V gene, CDR1 is SEHNR and CDR2 is FQNEAQ (reference sequence). CDR3 size: 14 residues. Trimming at V came to 7 bases and at J to 4 bases, leaving 7 bases not matched to a gene. CDR3 DNA: TGTGCCAGCATCCAAGGACAGGGCCCAGATACGCAGTATTTT. Its protein product is CASIQGQGPDTQYF.

In its sample, this clonotype was seen a few times. The gene calls are TRBV7-9 and TRBJ2-3; the D gene could be TRBD1 or TRBD2 (5 bases each). Germline lookup yields CDR1 SEHNR and CDR2 FQNEAQ (reference sequence). The CDR3 extends over 17 amino acids. Trimming cost V 3 bases and J 0 bases, with 16 bases left between them. The DNA of the CDR3 is TGTGCCAGCAGCTTTTCGTCTGGGGGAATTAGCACAGATACGCAGTATTTT. This translates into CASSFSSGGISTDTQYF.

The rearrangement uses TRBV7-9 and TRBJ1-3; 7 positions agree with TRBD1. Trimming cost V 4 bases and J 3 bases; bases outside gene matches: 12. Germline V gene lookup returns CDR1 SEHNR and CDR2 FQNEAQ (reference sequence). This CDR3 contains 17 residues. The CDR3 sequence: CASSSLGTARVGNTIYF. The CDR3 DNA reads TGTGCCAGCAGCTCCCTCGGGACAGCGAGGGTTGGAAACACCATATATTTT.

A few counts support this clonotype. CDR3 amino acids: CASSPPIVTGELFF. The CDR3 DNA follows: TGTGCCAGCTCACCACCGATCGTCACCGGGGAGCTGTTTTTT. This sequence joins TRBV18 and TRBJ2-2, with unresolved D. CDR3 length: 14 amino acids. CDR1 is KGHSH, CDR2 LQKENI, per germline. With 0 bases removed from V and 4 bases from J, the gap between germline ends came to 6 bases.

The V and J genes are TRBV7-2 and TRBJ2-5; the match to TRBD2 covers 14 bases. CDR3 length: 16 amino acids. CDR1 and CDR2 from the germline V gene are SGHTA and FQGNSA. Trimming removed 5 bases from V and 3 bases from J; junction bases left unmatched: 5. The CDR3 protein is CASSPRLAGGEETQYF. CDR3 coding DNA: TGTGCCAGCAGCCCCAGACTAGCGGGGGGGGAAGAGACCCAGTACTTC.

V is TRBV12-3 or TRBV12-4 and J is TRBJ1-6; TRBD1 matches 9 bases. This CDR3 spans 15 amino acids. The trim removed 10 bases at V and 9 bases at J, leaving 13 bases unmatched. The CDR3 DNA reads TGTGCCAAGGTTGGGGGAGGACAGGGGACTTCACCCCTCCACTTT. Protein: CAKVGGGQGTSPLHF.

This clonotype appeared many times. This chain links TRBV4-3 with TRBJ2-2; D could derive from TRBD1 or TRBD2 (5 bases each). The CDR3 has 18 amino acids. Germline CDR1 reads LGHNA; CDR2 reads YSLEER. The V end lost 0 bases, the J end lost 0 bases, and 14 bases lay between the germline ends. CDR3 DNA: TGCGCCAGCAGCCAAGAAGGAATCGGGGCCACGAACACCGGGGAGCTGTTTTTT. Encoded protein: CASSQEGIGATNTGELFF.

The chain combines TRBV5-1 with TRBJ2-5; the D gene is possibly TRBD1 (6 bases). Germline CDR1 and CDR2: SGHRS and YFSETQ. The CDR3 contains 15 residues. Trimming cost V 1 base and J 7 bases, with 17 bases left between them. The DNA of the CDR3 is TGCGCCAGCAGCTTGACGCCAGGGGACCTGGGGACCCAGTACTTC. The encoded protein is CASSLTPGDLGTQYF. The whole variable domain, remainder taken from reference TRBV5-1 and TRBJ2-5, is KAGVTQTPRYLIKTRGQQVTLSCSPISGHRSVSWYQQTPGQGLQFLFEYFSETQRNKGNFPGRFSGRQFSNSRSEMNVSTLELGDSALYLCASSLTPGDLGTQYFGPGTRLLVL.

The rearrangement joins TRBV6-5 to TRBJ2-2; no reliable D call. This CDR3 has 13 amino acids. Deletions cut 2 bases from V and 6 bases from J, with 7 bases between. Germline V gene sequence: CDR1 MNHEY, CDR2 SVGAGI. Written as DNA, the CDR3 is TGTGCCAGCAGTTACACTAATCCCGGGGAGCTGTTTTTT. Encoded protein: CASSYTNPGELFF.

The chain has TRBV15 and TRBJ2-1; TRBD2 aligns across 10 bases. Trimming cost V 0 bases and J 1 base; bases outside gene matches: 9. The CDR3 loop spans 19 amino acids. CDR1 LNHNV and CDR2 YYDKDF come from the germline V gene (reference sequence). In nucleotides, the CDR3 is TGTGCCACCAGCAGAGATAACAGCGGGGGGGCCGGATCCTACAATGAGCAGTTCTTC. Protein sequence: CATSRDNSGGAGSYNEQFF.

The rearrangement links TRBV19 to TRBJ2-3; D is undetermined. The germline V gene encodes CDR1 LNHDA and CDR2 SQIVND (reference sequence). The CDR3 is made up of 10 amino acids. The V end lost 10 bases, the J end lost 5 bases, and 7 bases lay between the germline ends. CDR3 DNA sequence: TGTGCCACCGTTGGAGATACGCAGTATTTT. Translating it yields CATVGDTQYF.

Only a few counts were recorded for this clonotype. The V gene is TRBV28, the J gene TRBJ2-2; 9 bases fit TRBD2. The V gene's germline CDR1 is MDHEN and CDR2 SYDVKM. The CDR3 runs 17 residues. The J segment lost 0 bases and the V segment lost 6 bases, leaving 8 bases of the junction unmatched. CDR3 in amino acids: CASRPFGGGANTGELFF. CDR3 in DNA: TGTGCCAGCAGGCCGTTTGGCGGGGGGGCGAACACCGGGGAGCTGTTTTTT.

The chain has TRBV5-1 and TRBJ2-3, with 7 positions matching TRBD1. Trimming removed 4 bases from V and 4 bases from J; junction bases left unmatched: 12. The CDR3 has 16 amino acids. From germline, CDR1 is SGHRS and CDR2 YFSETQ. The CDR3 region has the DNA TGCGCCAGCAGCCCTTCCCCGGGACAGTTTTCAGATACGCAGTATTTT. Amino acid sequence: CASSPSPGQFSDTQYF.